Below, 28 T cell receptor beta chains from the same sample are listed, as sequenced in a study of CD8 T cell repertoires and HIV-1 epitope variants. These TCRs are of unknown antigen specificity. Measured with immunoSEQ multiplex PCR; TCRdb has only the in-frame clones, and not every one. The sample has thousands of clones; about two thirds are singletons. Sequencing was performed on cultured CD8+ T cells derived from PBMCs. The source is a male donor with HIV.

The chain combines TRBV28 with TRBJ1-1, with D unclear. The CDR3 is 12 residues long. Germline V CDR1 and CDR2: MDHEN, SYDVKM. The ends were cut back, 7 bases at V and 4 bases at J, with 10 bases in the middle. The chain's CDR3 is CASTQWGTEAFF. The CDR3 nucleotides read TGTGCCAGCACCCAGTGGGGCACTGAAGCTTTCTTT.

V is TRBV28 and J is TRBJ1-1, with D perhaps matching TRBD1 (5 bases). Germline V gene lookup returns CDR1 MDHEN and CDR2 SYDVKM. The length of the CDR3 is 12 residues. V was cut by 5 bases and J by 7 bases, with 11 bases left in between. CDR3 DNA sequence: TGTGCCAGCAGTCCTGGGGGAGTTGAAGCTTTCTTT. It translates to CASSPGGVEAFF.

The J gene is TRBJ1-2, the V gene TRBV28, with D maybe TRBD1 (6 bases). V was shortened by 3 bases and J by 7 bases, with 15 bases between the two germline ends. The CDR3 extends over 14 amino acids. Looked up from germline, CDR1 is MDHEN and CDR2 is SYDVKM. In DNA, the CDR3 is TGTGCCAGCAGTTTGGCCTCGGACAGCCGTGGCTACACCTTC. Encoded protein: CASSLASDSRGYTF.

V gene TRBV28 combines with J gene TRBJ2-1; D may be TRBD2 (6 bases). Germline CDR1 reads MDHEN; CDR2 reads SYDVKM. V shed 3 bases and J shed 4 bases, with 13 bases lying between them. This CDR3 contains 15 residues. The CDR3 coding sequence is TGTGCCAGCAGTTTCTTTGGGACTTCATACAATGAGCAGTTCTTC. This encodes CASSFFGTSYNEQFF.

The V call is TRBV28, the J call TRBJ2-3, with 7 bases that match TRBD2. The CDR3 is 15 amino acids. Trimming took 3 bases from V and 4 from J; bases not matched to a gene: 7. Germline CDR1 is MDHEN and CDR2 is SYDVKM. The CDR3 reads CASSLGGVFADTQYF. The CDR3 DNA is TGTGCCAGCAGTTTGGGGGGGGTATTTGCAGATACGCAGTATTTT.

V usage is TRBV28 and J usage is TRBJ1-2; D call uncertain. The V end lost 7 bases, the J end lost 4 bases, and 22 bases lay between the germline ends. Looked up from germline, CDR1 is MDHEN and CDR2 is SYDVKM. CDR3 length: 16 amino acids. As DNA, the CDR3 is TGTGCCAGCACGGGGTCACGGGGTAGGGAACCCTATGGCTACACCTTC. This translates into CASTGSRGREPYGYTF.

This chain connects TRBV7-9 to TRBJ2-7; tentative D call: TRBD2 (5 bases). Trimming shortened V by 5 bases and J by 6 bases, and 14 bases separated the two germline ends. The V gene's germline CDR1 is SEHNR and CDR2 FQNEAQ (reference sequence). The CDR3 contains 13 residues. The CDR3 reads CASSVGPRGEQYF. The CDR3 bases are TGTGCCAGCAGCGTTGGACCACGGGGCGAGCAGTACTTC. The entire variable domain, with the rest obtained from reference TRBV7-9 and TRBJ2-7, is as follows: DTGVSQNPRHKITKRGQNVTFRCDPISEHNRLYWYRQTLGQGPEFLTYFQNEAQLEKSRLLSDRFSAERPKGSFSTLEIQRTEQGDSAMYLCASSVGPRGEQYFGPGTRLTVT.

The table lists this clone with a few counts. V is TRBV7-8 and J is TRBJ2-7; perhaps TRBD2 as D (5 bases). This CDR3 has 16 amino acids. V shed 4 bases and J shed 0 bases, with 16 bases lying between them. Germline V CDR1 and CDR2: SGHVS, FQNEAQ. This chain's CDR3 is CASSSPWERNSYEQYF. The DNA for the CDR3 is TGTGCCAGCAGCTCCCCTTGGGAGCGGAACTCCTACGAGCAGTACTTC.

This clone was observed a few times. The rearrangement uses TRBV28 and TRBJ2-7; 8 nucleotides agree with TRBD1. Germline V gene data show CDR1 as MDHEN and CDR2 as SYDVKM. After removal of 5 bases from V and 2 bases from J, the junction contained 8 bases not matched to a gene. The CDR3 covers 15 residues. CDR3 loop: CASSIFGQGPYEQYF. In DNA form, the CDR3 reads TGTGCCAGCAGTATTTTCGGACAGGGTCCCTACGAGCAGTACTTC.

The genes are TRBV4-3 and TRBJ1-4; possible D gene TRBD1, 5 bases. Trimming shortened V by 4 bases and J by 6 bases, and 12 bases separated the two germline ends. The CDR3 contains 14 residues. CDR1 LGHNA and CDR2 YSLEER come from the germline V gene. The CDR3 DNA sequence: TGCGCCAGCAGCCCCTTCCGGGGGGATGAAAAACTGTTTTTT. Translating it yields CASSPFRGDEKLFF.

The chain links TRBV7-2 to TRBJ2-1; TRBD2 matches 9 bases. The CDR3 contains 15 residues. Trimming cost V 2 bases and J 4 bases; bases outside gene matches: 3. CDR1 is SGHTA and CDR2 is FQGNSA in the germline V gene. The CDR3 bases are TGTGCCAGCAGCTTAACTAGCGGGCCTTACAATGAGCAGTTCTTC. This encodes CASSLTSGPYNEQFF. The complete variable domain, with remaining parts taken from reference TRBV7-2 and TRBJ2-1, reads GAGVSQSPSNKVTEKGKDVELRCDPISGHTALYWYRQSLGQGLEFLIYFQGNSAPDKSGLPSDRFSAERTGGSVSTLTIQRTQQEDSAVYLCASSLTSGPYNEQFFGPGTRLTVL.

This rearrangement joins TRBV7-9 to TRBJ2-1, with TRBD2 matching 11 bases. Unmatched junction bases numbered 13, after V lost 5 bases and J lost 4 bases. This CDR3 region has 18 residues. Germline V gene data show CDR1 as SEHNR and CDR2 as FQNEAQ (reference sequence). The CDR3 DNA is TGTGCCAGCAGCCCGATCACCCCTCTAGCGGGGGGTTACAATGAGCAGTTCTTC. Translating it yields CASSPITPLAGGYNEQFF.

This chain connects TRBV5-6 to TRBJ2-1; 9 nucleotides match TRBD1. This CDR3 region has 15 residues. Germline V CDR1 and CDR2: SGHDT, YYEEEE. With V trimmed by 2 bases and J by 5 bases, 5 bases remained unmatched. Written as DNA, the CDR3 is TGTGCCAGCAGCTTATGGGGACAGGGACACAATGAGCAGTTCTTC. Amino acid sequence: CASSLWGQGHNEQFF.

The genes are TRBV11-3 and TRBJ2-5, with 9 bases that match TRBD2. This CDR3 region has 15 residues. The trim removed 5 bases at V and 5 bases at J, leaving 9 bases unmatched. The germline CDR1 and CDR2 sequences are SGHNT and YENEEA. The CDR3 protein is CASSPSGGKGETQYF. The CDR3 bases are TGTGCCAGCAGCCCGAGCGGGGGGAAGGGGGAGACCCAGTACTTC.

J is TRBJ1-3 and V is TRBV28, with 7 bases that match TRBD1. The CDR3 covers 18 residues. The V gene end was trimmed by 1 base and the J gene end by 0 bases; junction bases not matched to a gene: 9. Germline CDR1 reads MDHEN; CDR2 reads SYDVKM. For the CDR3, the DNA is TGTGCCAGCAGTTTATTACTCGCCGGGACAGACTCTGGAAACACCATATATTTT. Translation gives CASSLLLAGTDSGNTIYF.

The chain employs TRBV11-2 and TRBJ2-7; 9 bases align to TRBD1. This CDR3 has 15 amino acids. The trim removed 1 base at V and 2 bases at J, leaving 3 bases unmatched. CDR1 and CDR2 (germline): SGHAT, FQNNGV. The CDR3 region is CASSLAGTGTYEQYF. CDR3 coding DNA: TGTGCCAGCAGCTTAGCCGGGACAGGGACCTACGAGCAGTACTTC.

V and J are TRBV10-1 and TRBJ2-1, with 9 positions matching TRBD1. Germline CDR1 is WNHNN and CDR2 is SYGVQD (reference sequence). V lost 2 bases and J lost 8; bases outside the gene matches: 13. The CDR3 runs to 17 residues. The CDR3 is CASSEGVGQGPRDEQFF. For the CDR3, the DNA is TGCGCCAGCAGTGAGGGTGTAGGACAGGGGCCGCGAGATGAGCAGTTCTTC.

The chain uses TRBV28 and TRBJ1-4, with TRBD1 matching 8 bases. The germline gives CDR1 MDHEN, CDR2 SYDVKM. V was pared by 7 bases and J by 5 bases, with 6 bases of the junction left unmatched. The CDR3 length is 14 residues. For the CDR3, the DNA is TGTGCCAGCAATTATCGGACAGGGAATGAAAAACTGTTTTTT. As protein: CASNYRTGNEKLFF.

This clone was seen once. V is TRBV29-1 and J is TRBJ2-7, with 11 nucleotides matching TRBD2. This CDR3 has 14 amino acids. V gave up 1 base and J gave up 7 bases; unmatched junction bases: 6. Germline loops: CDR1 SQVTM, CDR2 ANQGSEA. The DNA of the CDR3 is TGCAGCGTTGAAGTGGGACTAGCGGCGAAGGAGCAGTACTTC. Translating it yields CSVEVGLAAKEQYF.

The rearrangement uses TRBV27 and TRBJ1-3; 9 bases are a match to TRBD1. There are 15 residues in the CDR3. Germline assignment: CDR1 MNHEY and CDR2 SMNVEV (reference sequence). With 6 bases clipped from V and 1 base from J, the junction kept 4 bases outside the gene matches. DNA of the CDR3: TGTGCCAGCAGCTCCGGGACAGGGTCTGGAAACACCATATATTTT. Amino acid sequence: CASSSGTGSGNTIYF.

With regard to this clone: The germline gene is not matched at one end of the junction; a read error may be the cause. This chain connects TRBV27 to TRBJ2-5; D may be TRBD1 or TRBD2 (5 bases each). This CDR3 spans 15 amino acids. Germline V gives CDR1 MNHEY, CDR2 SMNVEV (reference sequence). CDR3 DNA: TGTGCCAGCAGCTTATGGGGGACCTTACAAGAGACCCAGTACTTC. This sequence encodes CASSLWGTLQETQYF.

The V gene is TRBV19, the J gene TRBJ1-5; unclear D gene. CDR1 LNHDA and CDR2 SQIVND come from the germline V gene (reference sequence). V lost 5 bases to trimming and J lost 2 bases, with 7 bases between them. This CDR3 comprises 13 residues. CDR3 coding DNA: TGTGCCAGTAGTGTCGACGGCAATCAGCCCCAGCATTTT. Encoded protein: CASSVDGNQPQHF.

The chain couples TRBV5-8 to TRBJ2-1, with D uncertain. CDR3 length: 11 residues. Germline V gives CDR1 SGHTS, CDR2 YDEGEE. Deletions cut 2 bases from V and 9 bases from J, with 6 bases between. CDR3 sequence (DNA): TGTGCCAGCAGCTTACTTCTTGAGCAGTTCTTC. This translates into CASSLLLEQFF.

V and J are TRBV6-1 and TRBJ1-2; 9 positions agree with TRBD1. Looked up from germline, CDR1 is MNHNS and CDR2 is SASEGT. This CDR3 is 18 amino acids long. The trim removed 2 bases at V and 6 bases at J, leaving 16 bases unmatched. CDR3 loop: CASSESRDRVRLSHGYTF. The CDR3 bases are TGTGCCAGCAGTGAAAGCCGGGACAGGGTCAGATTATCCCATGGCTACACCTTC.

The V call is TRBV7-3, the J call TRBJ2-2, with 13 nucleotides matching TRBD2. Germline V gene sequence: CDR1 SGHTA, CDR2 FQGTGA. The length of the CDR3 is 17 residues. V dropped 5 bases and J dropped 6; count of bases not matched to a gene: 9. DNA for the CDR3: TGTGCCAGCAGCGCCCCCGGGACTAGCGGGGACCCCGGGGAGCTGTTTTTT. Its translation is CASSAPGTSGDPGELFF.

This clone occurred a few times. The chain couples TRBV28 to TRBJ2-7; D gene uncertain. This CDR3 spans 12 amino acids. Trimming shortened V by 5 bases and J by 2 bases, and 7 bases separated the two germline ends. Germline lookup yields CDR1 MDHEN and CDR2 SYDVKM. The CDR3: CASSAYTYEQYF. The DNA of the CDR3 is TGTGCCAGCAGTGCCTATACCTACGAGCAGTACTTC.

This clone was seen just once. The V and J genes are TRBV19 and TRBJ2-7, with D possibly called TRBD1 or TRBD2 (5 bases each). V lost 3 bases and J 0 bases, leaving 12 bases between the germline ends. This CDR3 is built from 15 residues. Germline V gene sequence: CDR1 LNHDA, CDR2 SQIVND (reference sequence). This CDR3 reads CASSMGQGPSYEQYF. The CDR3 nucleotides are TGTGCCAGTAGTATGGGGCAGGGACCCTCCTACGAGCAGTACTTC.

This clone rates as large (0.1 to 1%). CDR3 residues: CATSRDRAPNTEAFF. CDR3 nucleotide sequence: TGTGCCACCAGCAGAGATAGGGCGCCAAACACTGAAGCTTTCTTT. This chain joins TRBV15 and TRBJ1-1; no clear D. This CDR3 spans 15 amino acids. With 0 bases removed from V and 2 bases from J, the gap between germline ends came to 10 bases. Germline CDR1 reads LNHNV; CDR2 reads YYDKDF (reference sequence).